This TCR beta chain was found in a study of CD8+CD57+ T cells in acquired aplastic anemia. Study as a whole: Yields of DNA that came from sorted CD4+ and CD8+ cells averaged around 3 ug. CD4+ reads averaged around 9.9 million in healthy donors. Study-level findings and limits: Comparison of patients with controls identified around 28 shared CD8+ CDR3 sequences. Between patients and controls, CD8+ Simpson's diversity did not vary significantly.

Worth noting for this clonotype: Its antigen is unknown. A read error may account for a junction end that differs from germline.

The CDR3 extends over 14 amino acids. Germline V gene lookup returns CDR1 SGDLS and CDR2 YYNGEE. For CDR3 and TCR beta VDJ profiling, genomic DNA was the template used. Each CDR3 protein gets one entry after TCRdb re-called the reads with MiXCR. The sample shows some 410,000 distinct CDR3 sequences, around 72% of them seen only once. The material sequenced was sorted CD4+, CD8+, or CD8+CD57+ T cells (not recorded which) from PBMCs. This receptor was obtained from a human donor in good health, serving as a control. The chain has TRBV9 and TRBJ2-5, with D maybe TRBD2 (5 bases). The CDR3 region is CASSVGPGWQHQHF. The CDR3 region has the DNA TGTGCCAGCAGCGTTGGTCCGGGGTGGCAACACCAGCACTTC.